These 28 T cell receptor beta chains share one sample of origin, sequenced in a study of vaccination and CD4 T cells after COVID-19. An Oncomine TCR Beta short-read assay was used to sequence the DNA from cultured CD4+ T cells. TCRdb independently ran MiXCR on the PCR reads; one entry per CDR3 protein. The table has several thousand distinct CDR3 sequences, about 70% seen once. The treatment denotes: 10-day PBMC culture with coronavirus spike peptide pools or control peptides (ViraFEST assay). Ahead of the COVID-19 pandemic (2011-2018), the CD4+ T cells of the unexposed donor were collected. Their antigens are not known. Sequencing was performed on CD4+ T cells from blood, cultured in vitro. These receptors originate from a human donor in good health.

V gene TRBV24-1 combines with J gene TRBJ2-3; the match to TRBD2 covers 8 bases. There are 17 residues in the CDR3. J lost 0 bases, V lost 5 bases, and 9 bases had no gene match. Germline CDR1 and CDR2: KGHDR and SFDVKD. CDR3 region: CATSVLVAGLSTDTQYF. As DNA, the CDR3 is TGTGCCACCAGTGTCCTGGTAGCGGGGCTAAGCACAGATACGCAGTATTTT.

J is TRBJ2-1 and V is TRBV20-1, with D perhaps matching TRBD2 (5 bases). Trimming removed 5 bases at V and 8 bases at J, with 22 bases between. The CDR3 consists of 15 residues. Germline values: CDR1 DFQATT, CDR2 SNEGSKA (reference sequence). Here the CDR3 reads CSARAARTARYEQFF. CDR3 DNA: TGCAGTGCTCGCGCGGCTAGGACTGCGAGGTATGAGCAGTTCTTC.

This rearrangement joins TRBV7-6 to TRBJ2-6; perhaps TRBD2 as D (5 bases). V was clipped by 2 bases and J by 1 base, with 9 bases between them. The germline gives CDR1 SGHVS, CDR2 FNYEAQ. The CDR3 consists of 16 residues. As DNA, the CDR3 is TGTGCCAGCAGCTTAACAACTAGTTCTGGGGCCAACGTCCTGACTTTC. It encodes CASSLTTSSGANVLTF.

This chain joins TRBV20-1 and TRBJ2-3, with 7 bases aligning to TRBD2. Trimming took 2 bases from V and 8 from J; bases not matched to a gene: 10. The CDR3 runs 14 residues. The germline gives CDR1 DFQATT, CDR2 SNEGSKA (reference sequence). The CDR3 nucleotides are TGCAGTGCTAGACTAGCGGCCTCGGTCGGTACGCAGTATTTT. Encoded protein: CSARLAASVGTQYF.

The chain recombines TRBV6-5 with TRBJ1-1; 7 bases match TRBD1. This CDR3 has 15 residues. The germline V gene has CDR1 MNHEY and CDR2 SVGAGI. Losses at the gene ends were 1 base for V and 6 bases for J; bases not matched to a gene: 8. CDR3: CASSYLLTGRPEAFF. The DNA of the CDR3 is TGTGCCAGCAGTTACTTACTGACAGGGCGCCCTGAAGCTTTCTTT.

This clonotype was counted a single time. The rearrangement joins TRBV12-3 or TRBV12-4 to TRBJ2-7, with D perhaps TRBD1 or TRBD2 (7 bases each). The CDR3 contains 16 residues. The ends were cut back, 5 bases at V and 2 bases at J, with 19 bases in the middle. The CDR3 DNA follows: TGTGCCAGCAGTGCCCAGGGGGGGGATGATGCCTACGAGCAGTACTTC. Its translation: CASSAQGGDDAYEQYF.

The chain has TRBV27 and TRBJ2-3, with D perhaps TRBD1 (5 bases). This CDR3 has 14 residues. Germline-derived CDR1 and CDR2 are MNHEY and SMNVEV (reference sequence). V was trimmed by 6 bases and J by 0 bases, leaving 10 bases between them. The CDR3 region has the DNA TGTGCCAGCAGGGTGGGGCTTAGCACAGATACGCAGTATTTT. It translates to CASRVGLSTDTQYF.

The CDR3 region is CASSYSGDGGSPLHF. The CDR3 region has the DNA TGTGCCAGCAGTTACTCTGGGGACGGAGGTTCACCCCTCCACTTT. V usage is TRBV6-2 or TRBV6-3 and J usage is TRBJ1-6; D is perhaps TRBD1 (5 bases). V lost 0 bases and J lost 9, with 12 bases in between. The germline V gene encodes CDR1 MNHEY and CDR2 SVGEGT. The CDR3 runs to 15 residues.

The CDR3 DNA follows: TGTGCCAGCAGTGAACCCAGGGCTGGAAACACCATATATTTT. It specifies CASSEPRAGNTIYF. The genes are TRBV2 and TRBJ1-3, with TRBD1 as a possible D gene (5 bases). CDR1 is SNHLY, CDR2 FYNNEI, per germline. The V end lost 2 bases, the J end lost 2 bases, and 7 bases lay between the germline ends. This CDR3 has 14 amino acids.

In its sample, this clonotype was seen a few times. V usage is TRBV7-2 and J usage is TRBJ2-7; 11 nucleotides align to TRBD2. The length of the CDR3 is 16 residues. After removal of 1 base from V and 4 bases from J, the junction contained 6 bases not matched to a gene. The V gene's germline CDR1 is SGHTA and CDR2 FQGNSA. CDR3: CASSLEGTSGRYEQYF. CDR3 nucleotide sequence: TGTGCCAGCAGCTTAGAAGGGACTAGCGGCCGATACGAGCAGTACTTC.

The chain combines TRBV19 with TRBJ1-5; D not certain. With 8 bases removed from V and 7 bases from J, the gap between germline ends came to 15 bases. The CDR3 is 13 residues long. Looked up from germline, CDR1 is LNHDA and CDR2 is SQIVND (reference sequence). CDR3 sequence: CASDLNGLQPQHF. The CDR3 bases are TGTGCCAGTGATTTAAATGGGTTGCAGCCCCAGCATTTT.

DNA for the CDR3: TGTGCCAGCAGCTTAGCGGGTGGTGGCACCACCTACGAGCAGTACTTC. Protein sequence: CASSLAGGGTTYEQYF. The gene calls are TRBV11-2 and TRBJ2-7; unclear D gene. This CDR3 has 16 amino acids. Germline V gives CDR1 SGHAT, CDR2 FQNNGV. Trimming removed 1 base at V and 2 bases at J, with 15 bases between.

This clonotype was seen more than once but under ten times. The chain combines TRBV7-9 with TRBJ2-5, with 7 bases lining up with TRBD1. Germline V gene sequence: CDR1 SEHNR, CDR2 FQNEAQ (reference sequence). The CDR3 extends over 15 amino acids. V trimming: 5 bases; J trimming: 2 bases; junction bases outside the gene matches: 8. The CDR3 DNA follows: TGTGCCAGCAGCCTTGCGACAGGGCCTCAAGAGACCCAGTACTTC. Its protein product is CASSLATGPQETQYF.

V gene TRBV9 combines with J gene TRBJ2-1; TRBD1 matches at 9 bases. This CDR3 is 16 amino acids long. Germline V gives CDR1 SGDLS, CDR2 YYNGEE. V gave up 0 bases and J gave up 9 bases; unmatched junction bases: 10. The CDR3: CASSVVGTGRMTEQFF. As DNA, the CDR3 is TGTGCCAGCAGCGTAGTCGGGACAGGGAGGATGACTGAGCAGTTCTTC.

By share, this clonotype counts as large (0.1 to 1%). This sequence joins TRBV19 and TRBJ2-2, with 9 bases identical to TRBD1. CDR3 size: 15 residues. V lost 8 bases, J lost 4 bases, and 8 bases stayed unmatched. The germline gives CDR1 LNHDA, CDR2 SQIVND (reference sequence). The CDR3 loop is CASFKGQGGTGELFF. The CDR3 nucleotides are TGTGCCAGTTTCAAGGGACAGGGAGGCACCGGGGAGCTGTTTTTT.

This clonotype was detected a few times. The chain combines TRBV12-3 or TRBV12-4 with TRBJ1-2; D unresolved. CDR3 length: 13 amino acids. The V end lost 5 bases, the J end lost 5 bases, and 12 bases lay between the germline ends. The CDR3 coding sequence is TGTGCCAGCAGTCGCCAAGATTTATATGGCTACACCTTC. Translating it yields CASSRQDLYGYTF.

The chain employs TRBV7-9 and TRBJ1-2, with D possibly being TRBD1 (5 bases). The CDR3 is 15 amino acids. Trimming took 1 base from V and 4 from J, leaving 13 bases between them. Germline V gives CDR1 SEHNR, CDR2 FQNEAQ (reference sequence). This CDR3 reads CASSLGALGGYGYTF. In DNA form, the CDR3 reads TGTGCCAGCAGCTTAGGAGCCCTTGGGGGCTATGGCTACACCTTC.

The chain carries TRBV20-1 and TRBJ1-6; weak D call: TRBD1 (5 bases). From germline, CDR1 is DFQATT and CDR2 SNEGSKA (reference sequence). Trimming took off 1 base at V and 2 bases at J, with 12 bases between the two ends. The CDR3 is made up of 16 amino acids. CDR3 nucleotides: TGCAGTGCTAGAGTGTCGGGGCCCACCTATAATTCACCCCTCCACTTT. Its protein is CSARVSGPTYNSPLHF.

This clonotype was counted between two and nine times. The V and J genes are TRBV7-2 and TRBJ1-2; no definite D call. Germline CDR1 is SGHTA and CDR2 is FQGNSA. V was shortened by 5 bases and J by 11 bases, with 24 bases between the two germline ends. This CDR3 is built from 15 residues. DNA for the CDR3: TGTGCCAGCAGCCACCGCTCGGAGGGAACGCGACAATACACCTTC. Protein sequence: CASSHRSEGTRQYTF.

J is TRBJ2-2 and V is TRBV7-9, with TRBD1 as a possible D gene (5 bases). The ends were cut back, 2 bases at V and 1 base at J, with 11 bases in the middle. This CDR3 spans 16 amino acids. From germline, CDR1 is SEHNR and CDR2 FQNEAQ (reference sequence). The CDR3 bases are TGTGCCAGCAGCTTACAGAGACAGTTGAACACCGGGGAGCTGTTTTTT. Protein product: CASSLQRQLNTGELFF.

The table lists this clonotype with a few counts. The CDR3 DNA reads as TGTGCCAGCAGCCTGACAGGGGCCTATGGCTACACCTTC. Protein product: CASSLTGAYGYTF. This chain uses TRBV21-1 with TRBJ1-2; the table gives TRBD1 as D, unverified against the DNA. TRBV21-1 is termed a pseudogene. CDR3 length: 13 residues.

The chain carries TRBV19 and TRBJ2-6, with D perhaps matching TRBD1 (6 bases). V lost 7 bases and J lost 0, with 22 bases in between. Per the germline V gene, CDR1 is LNHDA and CDR2 is SQIVND (reference sequence). This CDR3 region has 19 residues. CDR3 region: CASNLRGQGPLSGANVLTF. Here the CDR3 DNA reads TGTGCCAGTAACCTCCGTGGGCAGGGGCCTCTCTCTGGGGCCAACGTCCTGACTTTC. The complete variable domain, with remaining parts taken from reference TRBV19 and TRBJ2-6, reads DGGITQSPKYLFRKEGQNVTLSCEQNLNHDAMYWYRQDPGQGLRLIYYSQIVNDFQKGDIAEGYSVSREKKESFPLTVTSAQKNPTAFYLCASNLRGQGPLSGANVLTFGAGSRLTVL.

The rearrangement uses TRBV19 and TRBJ1-5; TRBD1 aligns across 8 bases. The germline gives CDR1 LNHDA, CDR2 SQIVND (reference sequence). The trim removed 4 bases at V and 2 bases at J, leaving 4 bases unmatched. This CDR3 is built from 15 residues. The CDR3: CASSTQGARNQPQHF. CDR3 bases: TGTGCCAGTAGTACCCAGGGGGCTCGCAATCAGCCCCAGCATTTT.

This chain links TRBV20-1 with TRBJ2-2; 7 bases fit TRBD2. This CDR3 spans 15 amino acids. CDR1 and CDR2 from the germline V gene are DFQATT and SNEGSKA (reference sequence). V shed 6 bases, J shed 0 bases, and the junction held 7 bases outside the gene matches. The CDR3 coding sequence is TGCAGTGCGCCCTACCGGGGGGCGAACACCGGGGAGCTGTTTTTT. Protein product: CSAPYRGANTGELFF.

This clonotype was found once. The V call is TRBV23-1, the J call TRBJ1-5; no reliable D call. TRBV23-1 is known as an ORF, though its function is uncertain. V shed 0 bases and J shed 0 bases, with 9 bases lying between them. CDR3 length: 16 amino acids. CDR3 DNA sequence: TGCGCCAGCAGTCAATCGAGGCTCACTAGCAATCAGCCCCAGCATTTT. It codes for CASSQSRLTSNQPQHF.

The V call is TRBV20-1, the J call TRBJ1-6; D gene uncertain. Trimming cost V 3 bases and J 7 bases, with 13 bases left between them. The V gene's germline CDR1 is DFQATT and CDR2 SNEGSKA (reference sequence). The CDR3 is made up of 14 amino acids. CDR3 residues: CSASVFLGNSPLHF. The CDR3 region has the DNA TGCAGTGCTAGCGTCTTTCTCGGGAATTCACCCCTCCACTTT.

This chain uses TRBV27 with TRBJ1-2; tentatively, D is TRBD1 (5 bases). This CDR3 is built from 16 residues. Germline V gives CDR1 MNHEY, CDR2 SMNVEV (reference sequence). With 8 bases removed from V and 0 bases from J, the gap between germline ends came to 19 bases. This CDR3 reads CASSLRGVVSNYGYTF. The DNA for the CDR3 is TGTGCCAGCTCCCTGCGGGGGGTAGTATCTAACTATGGCTACACCTTC.

This chain links TRBV12-5 with TRBJ2-7; 15 nucleotides match TRBD2. With 4 bases clipped from V and 2 bases from J, the junction kept 3 bases outside the gene matches. The CDR3 extends over 16 amino acids. In germline, CDR1 is LGHNT, CDR2 FRNRAP. The CDR3 is CASGWTSGRAPYEQYF. The CDR3 DNA reads as TGTGCTAGTGGTTGGACTAGCGGGAGGGCCCCCTACGAGCAGTACTTC.